This is a list of T cell receptor beta chains from one sample in a study of cytomegalovirus exposure and HLA in healthy donors. Sequencing used immunoSEQ multiplex PCR; TCRdb keeps in-frame clones, though not all of them. The sample records about 140,000 clones, over 75% being singletons. Specimen: PBMCs. These receptor sequences come from a middle-aged man in good health and CMV-seronegative. Both conserved end residues are part of each CDR3. The D gene is left open where the match is weak. Not all rows give a size; the values are once, few, many and, for expanded clones, a class.

size | J | D | V | CDR3 | DNA
- | TRBJ2-3 | TRBD1 | TRBV19 | CASSMTGDTDTQYF | TGTGCCAGTAGTATGACAGGGGACACAGATACGCAGTATTTT
- | TRBJ2-3 | TRBD1 | TRBV5-4 | CASSPIRATGGGTDTQYF | TGTGCCAGCAGCCCAATCCGTGCGACAGGGGGCGGGACAGATACGCAGTATTTT
- | TRBJ2-5 | - | TRBV6-6 | CASSYGQGWEQYF | TGTGCCAGCAGTTACGGGCAGGGGTGGGAGCAGTACTTC
- | TRBJ1-5 | - | TRBV19 | CASSISAGNQPQHF | TGTGCCAGTAGTATTTCTGCGGGCAATCAGCCCCAGCATTTT
- | TRBJ2-7 | TRBD2 | TRBV28 | CASRTLGLVKQYF | TGTGCCAGCAGAACCTTAGGACTAGTCAAGCAGTACTTC
- | TRBJ2-1 | TRBD2 | TRBV13 | CASSPYGTRYEQFF | TGTGCCAGCAGCCCCTACGGGACTAGATATGAGCAGTTCTTC
- | TRBJ1-1 | - | TRBV6-1 | CASRAGGENTEAFF | TGTGCCAGCAGGGCGGGAGGTGAGAACACTGAAGCTTTCTTT
- | TRBJ2-2 | TRBD1 | TRBV7-3 | CASSVIGQGVFGELFF | TGTGCCAGCAGCGTTATCGGACAGGGGGTCTTCGGGGAGCTGTTTTTT
- | TRBJ1-2 | - | TRBV28 | CASSADSYGYTF | TGTGCCAGCAGTGCCGACAGCTATGGCTACACCTTC
once | TRBJ2-5 | - | TRBV7-3 | CASSLSGTDQETQYF | TGTGCCAGCAGCTTATCAGGAACGGATCAAGAGACCCAGTACTTC
- | TRBJ2-5 | TRBD2 | TRBV4-2 | CASSQEGSGGAEETQYF | TGTGCCAGCAGCCAAGAGGGTAGCGGGGGGGCCGAGGAGACCCAGTACTTC
- | TRBJ2-1 | TRBD2 | TRBV19 | CASSTGTSGYNEQFF | TGTGCCAGTAGTACCGGGACTAGCGGCTACAATGAGCAGTTCTTC
- | TRBJ1-4 | TRBD1 | TRBV5-4 | CASSLGTASEKLFF | TGTGCCAGCAGCTTAGGGACAGCTTCTGAAAAACTGTTTTTT
- | TRBJ1-1 | - | TRBV29-1 | CSVEAQGKQNTEAFF | TGCAGCGTTGAAGCGCAGGGGAAACAGAACACTGAAGCTTTCTTT
- | TRBJ2-1 | TRBD2 | TRBV5-1 | CASSSGLANEQFF | TGCGCCAGCAGCTCGGGACTAGCGAATGAGCAGTTCTTC
- | TRBJ1-2 | TRBD1 | TRBV2 | CASSPGQAYGYTF | TGTGCCAGCAGTCCAGGACAGGCCTATGGCTACACCTTC
- | TRBJ2-5 | TRBD2 | TRBV27 | CASSLSWREAQETQYF | TGTGCCAGCAGTTTATCGTGGCGGGAGGCCCAAGAGACCCAGTACTTC
- | TRBJ2-4 | - | TRBV6-1 | CASIGELAKNSQYF | TGTGCCAGCATTGGGGAGCTAGCCAAAAACAGTCAGTACTTC
few | TRBJ2-5 | TRBD2 | TRBV28 | CASSSLLAGSQETQYF | TGTGCCAGCAGTTCACTACTAGCGGGGAGCCAAGAGACCCAGTACTTC
few | TRBJ2-3 | TRBD2 | TRBV6-6 | CASTLGGADTQYF | TGTGCCAGCACCCTCGGGGGGGCAGATACGCAGTATTTT
- | TRBJ2-5 | TRBD2 | TRBV6-1 | CASGLAGEETQYF | TGTGCCAGCGGCCTAGCGGGAGAAGAGACCCAGTACTTC
- | TRBJ2-1 | - | TRBV5-6 | CASSLKQGKYNEQFF | TGTGCCAGCAGCTTGAAACAGGGAAAATACAATGAGCAGTTCTTC
- | TRBJ2-3 | - | TRBV4-1 | CASSQAGGTQYF | TGCGCCAGCAGCCAAGCGGGTGGTACGCAGTATTTT
- | TRBJ1-6 | TRBD1 | TRBV27 | CASSLGDRGLSSYNSPLHF | TGTGCCAGCAGTTTAGGGGACAGGGGGCTGAGCTCCTATAATTCACCCCTCCACTTT
- | TRBJ2-7 | - | TRBV25-1 | CASSDSGTNSYEQYF | TGTGCCAGCAGTGACTCCGGGACAAACTCCTACGAGCAGTACTTC
- | TRBJ2-1 | - | TRBV5-5 | CASRSGTGRWDEQFF | TGTGCCAGCAGGTCCGGGACGGGGAGGTGGGATGAGCAGTTCTTC
- | TRBJ2-7 | TRBD2 | TRBV4-1 | CASSHLAGGTEQYF | TGCGCCAGCAGCCACCTAGCGGGAGGGACTGAGCAGTACTTC
- | TRBJ2-7 | - | TRBV30 | CAWSVRLSSQRVYEQYF | TGTGCCTGGAGTGTTCGACTCTCCTCTCAGCGGGTCTACGAGCAGTACTTC
few | TRBJ1-5 | - | TRBV6-5 | CASSYSGAGNQPQHF | TGTGCCAGCAGTTACTCAGGGGCAGGCAATCAGCCCCAGCATTTT